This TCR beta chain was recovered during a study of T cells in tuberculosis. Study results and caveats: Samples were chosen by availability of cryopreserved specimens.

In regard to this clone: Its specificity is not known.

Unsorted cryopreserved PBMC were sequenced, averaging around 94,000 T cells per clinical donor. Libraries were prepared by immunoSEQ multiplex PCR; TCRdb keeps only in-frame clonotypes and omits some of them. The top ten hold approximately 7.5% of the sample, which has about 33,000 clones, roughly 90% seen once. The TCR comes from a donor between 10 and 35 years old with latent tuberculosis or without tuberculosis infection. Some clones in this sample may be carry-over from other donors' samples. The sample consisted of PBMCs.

In DNA, the CDR3 is TGTGCCAGCAGCCAAGGAGCGGGGCCCTCCTACAATGAGCAGTTCTTC. It specifies CASSQGAGPSYNEQFF. The V call is TRBV11-3, the J call TRBJ2-1, with 7 bases that match TRBD2. This CDR3 has 16 amino acids. With 5 bases clipped from V and 0 bases from J, the junction kept 7 bases outside the gene matches. Germline V lookup: CDR1 SGHNT, CDR2 YENEEA.